This is a list of T cell receptor beta chains from one sample in a study of blood T cells in healthy people across ages. TCRdb independently ran MiXCR on the 5' RACE reads; one entry per CDR3 protein. This sample has roughly 1.6 million distinct CDR3 sequences; roughly 32% occur once, and the top ten carry approximately 10%. Material: blood. These TCRs come from a woman aged 25 to 39 in good health. Each CDR3 is given with its conserved first and last residue. D genes are given only for firm matches. Not every row has a clone size; where given, it reads once, few, many or a size class.

few	-	TRBV5-6	TRBJ2-1	TGTGCCAGCAGCTTGGGTGGGACCAACGAGGCCTACAATGAGCAGTTCTTC	CASSLGGTNEAYNEQFF
-	-	TRBV20-1	TRBJ2-7	TGCAGTGCTACTCTTCCGGGGTACGAGCAGTACTTC	CSATLPGYEQYF
few	-	TRBV6-2/TRBV6-3	TRBJ2-7	TGTGCCAGCAGTTTAGGGAGATTAAACGAGCAGTACTTC	CASSLGRLNEQYF
few	TRBD1	TRBV20-1	TRBJ1-4	TGCAGCCCTAGGAGGACAGGGAGTGAAAAACTGTTTTTT	CSPRRTGSEKLFF
-	TRBD1	TRBV2	TRBJ2-5	TGTGCCAGCAGTGAAAACCAGGGGGCCTCTGAGCAGTACTTC	CASSENQGASEQYF
few	-	TRBV27	TRBJ2-1	TGTGCCAGCAGTTTATACAGCGCGGGTGGGGGGCCTTACTCCTACAATGAGCAGTTCTTC	CASSLYSAGGGPYSYNEQFF
few	-	TRBV20-1	TRBJ2-1	TGCAGTGCTAATAGAGCGGATAATGAGCAGTTCTTC	CSANRADNEQFF
-	TRBD1	TRBV18	TRBJ2-3	TGTGCCAGCTCACCTAATGTCCCGGGACAGGGACCAGGATGGGATACGCAGTATTTT	CASSPNVPGQGPGWDTQYF
few	TRBD2	TRBV5-1	TRBJ2-3	TGCGCCAGCAGCCCGGGTGGCGGGAGCCTCACAGATACGCAGTATTTT	CASSPGGGSLTDTQYF
few	-	TRBV5-1	TRBJ1-2	TGCGCCAGCAGCCCCGGAGATTATCAGGGGCGCTATGGCTACACCTTC	CASSPGDYQGRYGYTF
many	-	TRBV6-6	TRBJ2-1	TGTGCCAGCAGTTACTCGAAGGCCCGTGAGCAGTTCTTC	CASSYSKAREQFF
-	-	TRBV28	TRBJ2-7	TGTGCCAGCAGTTTCGTAGGCGGGAAATCGTACGAGCAGTACTTC	CASSFVGGKSYEQYF
-	TRBD1	TRBV7-3	TRBJ1-1	TGTGCCAGCAGCATAGACAGGGATGGTGAAGCTTTCTTT	CASSIDRDGEAFF
many	TRBD2	TRBV20-1	TRBJ2-7	TGCAGTGCTAGAGATCCGACTAGCGGGGGTTACGAGCAGTACTTC	CSARDPTSGGYEQYF
few	-	TRBV6-2/TRBV6-3	TRBJ1-1	TGTGCCAGCAAGTTAGTTTCGTTGGGACAGAACACTGAAGCTTTCTTT	CASKLVSLGQNTEAFF
few	-	TRBV12-3/TRBV12-4	TRBJ2-4	TGTGCCAGCAGTTTTCGTATAATGGGAGACGGGACTCACATTCAGTACTTC	CASSFRIMGDGTHIQYF
-	-	TRBV7-2	TRBJ1-1	TGTGCCACCTCGACGCACTCGGCAGCTTTCTTT	CATSTHSAAFF